Listed below are T cell receptor beta chains from one sample, sequenced in a study of control samples from healthy donors and cancer patients. Clones were read by immunoSEQ multiplex PCR, and TCRdb kept only the in-frame ones, dropping some. This sample has 90,000 to 100,000 clones, with around three quarters found just once. Source material: blood. These receptors came from a woman younger than 45 in good health. The CDR3 runs from the conserved cysteine through the conserved F or W. The D gene is left open where the match is weak. Only part of the rows carry a size: once, few, many, or a class if the clone is expanded.

TRBJ2-4,TRBD1,TRBV19,.,CASSIPGQLIQYF,TGTGCCAGTAGTATCCCGGGACAGCTTATTCAGTACTTC
TRBJ2-3,.,TRBV4-2,.,CASSRYRQRRVNTDTQYF,TGTGCCAGCAGCCGATATCGACAGAGGAGGGTGAACACAGATACGCAGTATTTT
TRBJ2-7,.,TRBV7-2,.,CASSSLRWPFYEQYF,TGTGCCAGCAGCTCACTTAGGTGGCCTTTCTACGAGCAGTACTTC
TRBJ1-3,.,TRBV4-3,.,CASSQGSGNTIYF,TGCGCCAGCAGCCAAGGATCTGGGAACACCATATATTTT
TRBJ2-2,.,TRBV5-1,.,CASSLARTTGELFF,TGCGCCAGCAGCTTGGCGCGGACCACCGGGGAGCTGTTTTTT
TRBJ2-1,TRBD1,TRBV19,.,CASSIISGTGYNEQFF,TGTGCCAGTAGTATCATTTCCGGGACAGGGTACAATGAGCAGTTCTTC
TRBJ2-1,.,TRBV9,.,CASSVYGASYNEQFF,TGTGCCAGCAGCGTATATGGGGCTTCCTACAATGAGCAGTTCTTC
TRBJ1-5,.,TRBV15,once,CATSRQGFGQPQHF,TGTGCCACCAGCAGACAGGGGTTTGGGCAGCCCCAGCATTTT
TRBJ1-2,.,TRBV12-3/TRBV12-4,.,CASSFPLLGGYTF,TGTGCCAGCAGTTTTCCTCTTCTTGGGGGCTACACCTTC
TRBJ2-7,TRBD2,TRBV27,.,CASSFGGGASYEQYF,TGTGCCAGCAGCTTTGGCGGGGGGGCTTCCTACGAGCAGTACTTC
TRBJ1-4,.,TRBV27,.,CASSRTATNEKLFF,TGTGCCAGCAGCCGGACAGCAACTAATGAAAAACTGTTTTTT
TRBJ2-2,.,TRBV19,.,CAGGGAPNTGELFF,TGTGCCGGAGGGGGGGCGCCGAACACCGGGGAGCTGTTTTTT
TRBJ1-5,.,TRBV19,.,CASQPTKNSNQPQHF,TGTGCCAGCCAGCCTACAAAGAATAGCAATCAGCCCCAGCATTTT
TRBJ1-2,.,TRBV6-5,.,CASSPTLRRVGYTF,TGTGCCAGCAGTCCAACCCTCCGCAGGGTAGGCTACACCTTC
TRBJ2-2,.,TRBV30,.,CAWSVRQGTTGGELFF,TGTGCCTGGAGTGTACGCCAGGGGACTACCGGCGGGGAGCTGTTTTTT
TRBJ2-5,TRBD2,TRBV19,once,CASSLAGARETQYF,TGTGCCAGTAGTCTAGCGGGGGCACGGGAGACCCAGTACTTC
TRBJ2-3,.,TRBV11-2,.,CASSSGRGTSTDTQYF,TGTGCCAGCAGCTCGGGTAGGGGCACTAGCACAGATACGCAGTATTTT
TRBJ2-1,.,TRBV27,few,CASRASRNEQFF,TGTGCCAGCAGAGCGTCAAGGAATGAGCAGTTCTTC
TRBJ2-3,.,TRBV11-3,once,CASSLDLSADTQYF,TGTGCCAGCAGCTTAGATCTGAGTGCAGATACGCAGTATTTT
TRBJ2-2,.,TRBV11-2,few,CASSPGTGNTGELFF,TGTGCCAGCAGCCCGGGCACAGGGAACACCGGGGAGCTGTTTTTT
TRBJ1-1,TRBD1,TRBV7-8,.,CASSFRAGTGGTEAFF,TGTGCCAGCAGCTTTAGGGCGGGGACAGGGGGCACTGAAGCTTTCTTT
TRBJ2-1,TRBD1,TRBV5-1,.,CASSLGPGQGAQGQFF,TGCGCCAGCAGCTTGGGACCGGGACAGGGGGCGCAAGGGCAGTTCTTC
TRBJ1-3,.,TRBV30,once,CAWSVAARGNTIYF,TGTGCCTGGAGTGTAGCCGCCCGGGGAAACACCATATATTTT
TRBJ1-2,.,TRBV5-1,.,CASSLDDSGGYTF,TGCGCCAGCAGCTTGGACGACAGCGGTGGCTACACCTTC
TRBJ1-6,.,TRBV7-2,.,CASSRGGHGSSYNSPLHF,TGTGCCAGCAGCCGGGGGGGTCACGGGAGCTCCTATAATTCACCCCTCCACTTT
TRBJ2-7,.,TRBV27,.,CASARDTQYEQYF,TGTGCCAGCGCTCGGGACACTCAATACGAGCAGTACTTC